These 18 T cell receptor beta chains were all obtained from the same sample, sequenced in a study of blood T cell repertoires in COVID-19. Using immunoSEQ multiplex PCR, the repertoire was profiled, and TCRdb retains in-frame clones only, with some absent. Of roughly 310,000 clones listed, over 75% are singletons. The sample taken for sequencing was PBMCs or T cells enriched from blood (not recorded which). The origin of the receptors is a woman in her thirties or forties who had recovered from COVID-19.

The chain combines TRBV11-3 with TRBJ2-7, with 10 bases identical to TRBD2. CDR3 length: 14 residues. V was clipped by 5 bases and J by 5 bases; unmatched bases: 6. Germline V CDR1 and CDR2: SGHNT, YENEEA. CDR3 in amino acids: CASSPGLAVDEQYF. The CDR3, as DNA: TGTGCCAGCAGCCCAGGACTAGCGGTCGACGAGCAGTACTTC.

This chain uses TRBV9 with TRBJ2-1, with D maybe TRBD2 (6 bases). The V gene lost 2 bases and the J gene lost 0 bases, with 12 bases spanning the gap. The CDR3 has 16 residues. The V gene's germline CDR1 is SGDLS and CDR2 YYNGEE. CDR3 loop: CASSVVTRDSYNEQFF. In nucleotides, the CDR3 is TGTGCCAGCAGCGTCGTGACTAGAGACTCCTACAATGAGCAGTTCTTC.

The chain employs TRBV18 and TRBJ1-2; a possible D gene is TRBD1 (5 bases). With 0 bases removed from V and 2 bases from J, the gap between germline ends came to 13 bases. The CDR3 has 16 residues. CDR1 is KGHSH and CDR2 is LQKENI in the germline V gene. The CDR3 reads CASSPPLGQLNYGYTF. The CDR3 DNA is TGTGCCAGCTCACCACCGTTAGGACAATTGAACTATGGCTACACCTTC.

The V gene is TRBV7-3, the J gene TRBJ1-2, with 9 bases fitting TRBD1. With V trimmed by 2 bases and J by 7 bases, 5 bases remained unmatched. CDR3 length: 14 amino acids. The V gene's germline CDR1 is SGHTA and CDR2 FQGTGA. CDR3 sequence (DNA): TGTGCCAGCAGCTTAGGGACAGGGATCGGTGGCTACACCTTC. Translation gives CASSLGTGIGGYTF. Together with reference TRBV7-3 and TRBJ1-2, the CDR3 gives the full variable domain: GAGVSQTPSNKVTEKGKYVELRCDPISGHTALYWYRQSLGQGPEFLIYFQGTGAADDSGLPNDRFFAVRPEGSVSTLKIQRTERGDSAVYLCASSLGTGIGGYTFGSGTRLTVV.

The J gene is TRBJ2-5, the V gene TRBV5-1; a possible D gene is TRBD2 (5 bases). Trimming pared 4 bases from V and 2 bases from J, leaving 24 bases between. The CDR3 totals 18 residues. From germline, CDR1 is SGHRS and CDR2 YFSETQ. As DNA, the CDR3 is TGCGCCAGCAGCGGCGGTCGGACTTCTTCTTCCCCACAAGAGACCCAGTACTTC. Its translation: CASSGGRTSSSPQETQYF.

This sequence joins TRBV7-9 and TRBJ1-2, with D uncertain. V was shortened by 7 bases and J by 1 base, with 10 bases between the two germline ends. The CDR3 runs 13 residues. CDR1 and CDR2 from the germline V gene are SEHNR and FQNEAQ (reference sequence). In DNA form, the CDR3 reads TGTGCCAGCACCCCCGGTGTTAACTATGGCTACACCTTC. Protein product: CASTPGVNYGYTF.

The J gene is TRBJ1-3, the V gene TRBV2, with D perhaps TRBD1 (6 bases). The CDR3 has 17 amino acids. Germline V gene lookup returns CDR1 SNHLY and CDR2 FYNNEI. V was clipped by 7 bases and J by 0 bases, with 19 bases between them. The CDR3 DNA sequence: TGTGCCAGCATTGTACAGGGCGTGCCCTACTCTGGAAACACCATATATTTT. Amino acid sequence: CASIVQGVPYSGNTIYF.

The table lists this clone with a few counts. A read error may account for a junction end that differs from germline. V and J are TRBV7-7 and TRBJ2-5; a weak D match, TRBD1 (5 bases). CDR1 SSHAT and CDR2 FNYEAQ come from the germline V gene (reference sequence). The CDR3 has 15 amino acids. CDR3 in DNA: TGTGCTAGCAGCTTAGGGGTGGGGCTGGAAGAGACCCAGTACTTC. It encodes CASSLGVGLEETQYF.

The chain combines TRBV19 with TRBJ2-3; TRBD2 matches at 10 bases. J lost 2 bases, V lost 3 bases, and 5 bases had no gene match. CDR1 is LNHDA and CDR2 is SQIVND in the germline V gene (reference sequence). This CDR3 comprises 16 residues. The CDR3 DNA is TGTGCCAGTAGTATCCGGACTAGCGGAAACACAGATACGCAGTATTTT. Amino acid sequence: CASSIRTSGNTDTQYF.

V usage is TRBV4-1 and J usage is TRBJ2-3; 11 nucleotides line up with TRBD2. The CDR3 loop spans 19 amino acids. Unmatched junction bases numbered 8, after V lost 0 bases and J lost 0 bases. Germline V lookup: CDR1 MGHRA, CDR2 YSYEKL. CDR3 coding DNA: TGCGCCAGCAGCCAAGAAGGAACTAGCGGGGGTACTAGCACAGATACGCAGTATTTT. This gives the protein CASSQEGTSGGTSTDTQYF.

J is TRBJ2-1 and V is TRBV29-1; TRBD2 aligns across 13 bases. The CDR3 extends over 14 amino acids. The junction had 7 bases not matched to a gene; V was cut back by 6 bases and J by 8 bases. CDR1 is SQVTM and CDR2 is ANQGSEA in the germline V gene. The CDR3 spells CSVTGTSGIYEQFF. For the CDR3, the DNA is TGCAGCGTCACCGGGACTAGCGGGATCTATGAGCAGTTCTTC.

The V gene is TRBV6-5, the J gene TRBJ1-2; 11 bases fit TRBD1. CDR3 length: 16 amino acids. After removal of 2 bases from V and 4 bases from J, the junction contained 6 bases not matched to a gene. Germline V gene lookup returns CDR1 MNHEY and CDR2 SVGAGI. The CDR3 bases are TGTGCCAGCAGTTACGACTGGACAGGGGGCTCCTATGGCTACACCTTC. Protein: CASSYDWTGGSYGYTF.

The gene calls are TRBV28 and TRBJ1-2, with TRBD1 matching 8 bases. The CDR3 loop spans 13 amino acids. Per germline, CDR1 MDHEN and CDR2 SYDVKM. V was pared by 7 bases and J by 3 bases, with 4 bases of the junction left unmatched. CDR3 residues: CASKAGGDYGYTF. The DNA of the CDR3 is TGTGCCAGCAAGGCAGGGGGCGACTATGGCTACACCTTC.

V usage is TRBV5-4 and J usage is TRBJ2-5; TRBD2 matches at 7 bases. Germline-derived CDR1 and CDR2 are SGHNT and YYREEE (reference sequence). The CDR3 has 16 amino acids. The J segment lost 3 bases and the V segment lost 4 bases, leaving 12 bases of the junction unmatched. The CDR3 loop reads CASSPAAGSEKETQYF. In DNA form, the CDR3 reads TGTGCCAGCAGCCCCGCAGCGGGGTCGGAAAAAGAGACCCAGTACTTC.

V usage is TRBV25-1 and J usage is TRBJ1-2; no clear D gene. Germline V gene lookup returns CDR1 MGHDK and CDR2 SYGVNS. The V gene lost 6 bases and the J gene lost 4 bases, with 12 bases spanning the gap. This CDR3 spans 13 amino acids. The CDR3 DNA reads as TGTGCCAGCAGGAAAGCCCTGAGCTATGGCTACACCTTC. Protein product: CASRKALSYGYTF.

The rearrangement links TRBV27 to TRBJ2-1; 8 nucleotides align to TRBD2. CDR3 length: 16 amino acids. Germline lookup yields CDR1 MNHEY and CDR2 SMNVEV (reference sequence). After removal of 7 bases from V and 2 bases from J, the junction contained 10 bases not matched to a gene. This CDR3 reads CASTQIAGSTYNEQFF. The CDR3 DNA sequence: TGTGCCAGCACCCAGATAGCGGGAAGTACCTACAATGAGCAGTTCTTC.

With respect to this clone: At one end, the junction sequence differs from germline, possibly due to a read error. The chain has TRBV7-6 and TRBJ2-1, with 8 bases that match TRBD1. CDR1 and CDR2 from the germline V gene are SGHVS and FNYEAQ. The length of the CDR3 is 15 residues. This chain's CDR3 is CASSFGTGPNNKQFF. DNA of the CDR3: TGTGCCAGCAGCTTTGGGACAGGACCTAACAATAAGCAGTTCTTC.

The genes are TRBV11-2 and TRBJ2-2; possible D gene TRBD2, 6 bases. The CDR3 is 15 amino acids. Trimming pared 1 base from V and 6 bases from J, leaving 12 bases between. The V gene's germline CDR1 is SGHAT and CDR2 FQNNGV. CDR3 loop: CASSLGAGRPGELFF. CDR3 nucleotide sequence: TGTGCCAGCAGCTTAGGGGCGGGGAGGCCCGGGGAGCTGTTTTTT.